The 22 T cell receptor beta chains in this list originate from one sample, sequenced in a study of blood T cell repertoires in COVID-19. Sequenced by immunoSEQ multiplex PCR; TCRdb stores in-frame clones only, minus some. The sample contains some 180,000 clones, just under 80% of which appear only once. The sequencing input was peripheral blood. These receptors originate from a woman aged 80 or over with active or convalescent COVID-19.

This chain's CDR3 is CASSPLAGGNTDTQYF. For the CDR3, the DNA is TGCGCCAGCAGCCCCCTAGCGGGGGGGAACACAGATACGCAGTATTTT. The chain has TRBV5-1 and TRBJ2-3; 12 bases agree with TRBD2. The V and J ends lost 4 bases and 2 bases, in that order; junction bases with no gene match: 5. This CDR3 is built from 16 residues. CDR1 and CDR2 (germline): SGHRS, YFSETQ.

The chain couples TRBV6-5 to TRBJ2-1, with D possibly TRBD2 on 6 matching bases. The germline V and J ends were trimmed by 7 bases and 6 bases, with 13 bases remaining between them. CDR3 length: 13 amino acids. The germline V gene encodes CDR1 MNHEY and CDR2 SVGAGI. CDR3 in DNA: TGTGCCAGCACCCTAACGGGACTCAATGAGCAGTTCTTC. This sequence encodes CASTLTGLNEQFF.

The chain recombines TRBV5-1 with TRBJ2-1; 8 bases align to TRBD2. Germline V gene sequence: CDR1 SGHRS, CDR2 YFSETQ. This CDR3 is built from 15 residues. The junction had 4 bases not matched to a gene; V was cut back by 0 bases and J by 5 bases. The CDR3 nucleotides read TGCGCCAGCAGCTTGGCCGGCGGGGGGAACAATGAGCAGTTCTTC. It codes for CASSLAGGGNNEQFF.

The rearrangement links TRBV30 to TRBJ2-7, with a possible D match to TRBD2 (6 bases). CDR3 length: 13 amino acids. Trimming took off 7 bases at V and 3 bases at J, with 16 bases between the two ends. CDR1 GTSNPN and CDR2 SVGIG come from the germline V gene (reference sequence). CDR3 DNA: TGTGCCTCGACTAGTGCACGGGGCTACGAGCAGTACTTC. The encoded protein is CASTSARGYEQYF.

The chain combines TRBV4-2 with TRBJ1-2; D gene ambiguous. The CDR3 spans 14 residues. From germline, CDR1 is LGHNA and CDR2 YNFKEQ. V was trimmed by 0 bases and J by 4 bases, leaving 9 bases between them. CDR3 sequence reads: CASSQDLEVYGYTF. CDR3 DNA: TGTGCCAGCAGCCAAGATTTGGAGGTCTATGGCTACACCTTC.

The chain couples TRBV5-1 to TRBJ2-5; tentative D call: TRBD1 (5 bases). CDR3 size: 15 residues. Trimming left V 1 base short and J 5 bases short, with 15 bases between. CDR1 is SGHRS and CDR2 is YFSETQ in the germline V gene. The CDR3 loop is CASSLFGAVRETQYF. The CDR3 nucleotides are TGCGCCAGCAGCTTGTTTGGGGCGGTGAGGGAGACCCAGTACTTC.

The chain uses TRBV6-1 and TRBJ1-3; 8 nucleotides match TRBD1. CDR3 size: 19 residues. CDR1 is MNHNS, CDR2 SASEGT, per germline. V dropped 1 base and J dropped 4; count of bases not matched to a gene: 15. CDR3 nucleotides: TGTGCCAGCAGTGAAGGCCCCGTCGGACAGGGTTTCTCGGGAAACACCATATATTTT. It codes for CASSEGPVGQGFSGNTIYF.

The chain carries TRBV6-1 and TRBJ1-2, with D perhaps matching TRBD1 (6 bases). The CDR3 length is 14 residues. The germline gives CDR1 MNHNS, CDR2 SASEGT. Trimming cost V 0 bases and J 6 bases, with 11 bases left between them. DNA of the CDR3: TGTGCCAGCAGTGAAGCGGGCGCAGGGGATGGCTACACCTTC. Translated: CASSEAGAGDGYTF.

This clone was counted a single time. The chain employs TRBV27 and TRBJ1-5; D is uncertain. Looked up from germline, CDR1 is MNHEY and CDR2 is SMNVEV (reference sequence). This CDR3 contains 14 residues. Trimming left V 3 bases short and J 1 base short, with 7 bases between. The CDR3 region is CASSFQASNQPQHF. As DNA, the CDR3 is TGTGCCAGCAGTTTCCAGGCGAGCAATCAGCCCCAGCATTTT.

The rearrangement joins TRBV18 to TRBJ1-4; 8 nucleotides match TRBD1. Per germline, CDR1 KGHSH and CDR2 LQKENI. CDR3 length: 15 amino acids. Unmatched junction bases numbered 6, after V lost 2 bases and J lost 7 bases. The DNA of the CDR3 is TGTGCCAGCTCACCAGGCAGGGGGCCCGGTGAAAAACTGTTTTTT. This sequence encodes CASSPGRGPGEKLFF.

There are a few counts of this clone. The V and J genes are TRBV5-1 and TRBJ2-7; D uncertain. There are 14 residues in the CDR3. Deletions cut 1 base from V and 2 bases from J, with 10 bases between. Germline V gene data show CDR1 as SGHRS and CDR2 as YFSETQ. CDR3 protein: CASSLSTGTYEQYF. The CDR3 nucleotides read TGCGCCAGCAGCTTGTCAACGGGTACCTACGAGCAGTACTTC.

The CDR3 DNA reads as TGTGCCAGTAGTATAGCTACTGTGAACACTGAAGCTTTCTTT. This translates into CASSIATVNTEAFF. This chain uses TRBV19 with TRBJ1-1; D gene ambiguous. Trimming removed 1 base from V and 0 bases from J, with 6 bases in between. This CDR3 region has 14 residues. Per germline, CDR1 LNHDA and CDR2 SQIVND (reference sequence).

DNA of the CDR3: TGCGCCAGCAGCTCCGTCCCGGGACAGATGAACGACTATGGCTACACCTTC. It yields the protein CASSSVPGQMNDYGYTF. The rearrangement links TRBV5-1 to TRBJ1-2, with 7 nucleotides matching TRBD1. The ends lost 3 bases at V and 3 bases at J; junction bases unmatched: 14. The CDR3 extends over 17 amino acids. Germline V gene sequence: CDR1 SGHRS, CDR2 YFSETQ.

The genes are TRBV6-6 and TRBJ1-5; a possible D gene is TRBD1 (6 bases). The CDR3 is 15 residues long. Germline-derived CDR1 and CDR2 are MNHNY and SVGAGI (reference sequence). Trimming removed 6 bases from V and 2 bases from J, with 14 bases in between. CDR3 in amino acids: CASSALQGGNQPQHF. CDR3 DNA: TGTGCCAGCAGCGCTCTACAGGGAGGCAATCAGCCCCAGCATTTT.

The rearrangement uses TRBV27 and TRBJ2-7, with D perhaps matching TRBD2 (7 bases). V lost 0 bases, J lost 5 bases, and 23 bases lay in between. The germline V gene has CDR1 MNHEY and CDR2 SMNVEV (reference sequence). The CDR3 covers 18 residues. The CDR3 nucleotides read TGTGCCAGCAGTTTATCTCTGAGCGGCGGGGGCCTGGACAACGAGCAGTACTTC. Its translation is CASSLSLSGGGLDNEQYF.

The chain is built from TRBV5-1 and TRBJ2-5; 10 nucleotides line up with TRBD2. The CDR3 contains 16 residues. Germline-derived CDR1 and CDR2 are SGHRS and YFSETQ. V dropped 0 bases and J dropped 2; count of bases not matched to a gene: 4. Here the CDR3 DNA reads TGCGCCAGCAGCTTGGGCCTAGCGGGGGCTCAAGAGACCCAGTACTTC. Its translation: CASSLGLAGAQETQYF.

The chain has TRBV6-5 and TRBJ1-1, with 7 positions matching TRBD1. This CDR3 is 13 amino acids long. Germline V gives CDR1 MNHEY, CDR2 SVGAGI. The trim removed 5 bases at V and 5 bases at J, leaving 5 bases unmatched. The CDR3 reads CASSRDSWTEAFF. The CDR3, as DNA: TGTGCCAGCAGTCGGGACAGTTGGACTGAAGCTTTCTTT.

V usage is TRBV29-1 and J usage is TRBJ1-2; D possibly corresponds to TRBD1 (6 bases). With 6 bases removed from V and 5 bases from J, the gap between germline ends came to 13 bases. From germline, CDR1 is SQVTM and CDR2 ANQGSEA. The CDR3 contains 12 residues. CDR3 region: CSVVRTEYGYTF. The CDR3 nucleotides read TGCAGCGTGGTTAGGACAGAGTATGGCTACACCTTC.

This rearrangement joins TRBV28 to TRBJ1-2, with D maybe TRBD1 (6 bases). This CDR3 has 12 amino acids. Germline lookup yields CDR1 MDHEN and CDR2 SYDVKM. Trimming pared 4 bases from V and 8 bases from J, leaving 11 bases between. For the CDR3, the DNA is TGTGCCAGCAGTTCGGGGGGGCTCGGCTACACCTTC. Its translation is CASSSGGLGYTF.

V gene TRBV29-1 combines with J gene TRBJ2-1; D remains unclear. The V and J ends lost 4 bases and 7 bases respectively, with 8 bases between them. Germline-derived CDR1 and CDR2 are SQVTM and ANQGSEA. This CDR3 spans 11 amino acids. The CDR3 nucleotides read TGCAGCGTTGGGGCCAGTAATGAGCAGTTCTTC. This codes for CSVGASNEQFF.

The gene calls are TRBV6-5 and TRBJ2-1; 10 bases line up with TRBD2. Unmatched junction bases numbered 8, after V lost 6 bases and J lost 9 bases. This CDR3 spans 14 amino acids. Germline assignment: CDR1 MNHEY and CDR2 SVGAGI. In nucleotides, the CDR3 is TGTGCCAGCAGCTTAAGCGGGGGGGTCTCTGAGCAGTTCTTC. Translation gives CASSLSGGVSEQFF.

The chain has TRBV6-5 and TRBJ2-7, with 7 bases lining up with TRBD1. V was pared by 5 bases and J by 3 bases, with 4 bases of the junction left unmatched. The V gene's germline CDR1 is MNHEY and CDR2 SVGAGI. This CDR3 is 13 amino acids long. CDR3 loop: CASSRDRIYEQYF. Written as DNA, the CDR3 is TGTGCCAGCAGTCGGGACAGAATCTACGAGCAGTACTTC.